Detailed here is one T cell receptor (beta chain). Its specificity is unknown. The entry originates in a study of graft-versus-host responses after intestinal transplantation. As for the study in general: Anti-thymocyte globulin was used for induction in all recipients, who then took tacrolimus and steroids for roughly 3 years. Notes on the study in general: The marrow of recipients harbored GvH clones, and ileum or blood showed some of them first. There was an association between peak levels of circulating GvH clones and early post-transplant HvG declines.

Data came from immunoSEQ multiplex PCR; TCRdb stores just in-frame clones and leaves some out. The sample shows about 90,000 clones, just under 95% of them seen only once. From germline, CDR1 is SGHNT and CDR2 YENEEA. V gave up 5 bases and J gave up 0 bases, with 13 bases separating them. The CDR3 length is 15 residues. This clonotype was obtained from a human donor who was the organ donor for an intestinal transplant. Material: unstimulated CD8+ T cells sorted from spleen or lymph node cells, obtained before transplant. The chain carries TRBV11-3 and TRBJ1-1; a weak D match, TRBD1 (6 bases). The CDR3 protein is CASSAVDRMNTEAFF. The CDR3 DNA reads TGTGCCAGCAGCGCGGTGGACAGAATGAACACTGAAGCTTTCTTT.